Listed here are 4 T cell receptor beta chains from one sample, sequenced in a study of T cells after yellow fever vaccination (dated 2019 in TCRdb). The library was made by 5' RACE. The data were produced on an Illumina NovaSeq 6000. TCRdb trimmed the raw reads at Q25, called clones with MiXCR and kept productive beta chains. Rows with a matching CDR3 protein are joined into one entry that keeps the most common DNA and genes. This sample gives some 300,000 distinct CDR3 sequences in total; roughly 9% of them show up just once. Clones ranked in the top ten supply about 3.5% of the sample. The sample's treatment or condition, from its label and the paper: live attenuated yellow fever vaccine strain. Here the sequenced sample was CD4+ T cells sorted from PBMCs, taken 5 days after the yellow fever booster vaccination. The receptors were sampled from a man aged 18 to 29 who received the YFV17D yellow fever vaccine.

The V call is TRBV6-6, the J call TRBJ1-3; the match to TRBD1 covers 7 bases. Per germline, CDR1 MNHNY and CDR2 SVGAGI (reference sequence). The CDR3 covers 16 residues. V lost 6 bases to trimming and J lost 0 bases; unmatched junction nucleotides: 8. CDR3 in amino acids: CASRTPGGSSGNTIYF. CDR3 nucleotide sequence: TGTGCCAGCAGAACCCCAGGGGGAAGCTCTGGAAACACCATATATTTT.

This clonotype was detected a few times. The chain carries TRBV12-3 or TRBV12-4 and TRBJ2-1; TRBD1 agrees at 9 bases. V gave up 5 bases and J gave up 0 bases; unmatched junction bases: 5. The length of the CDR3 is 16 residues. In nucleotides, the CDR3 is TGTGCCAGCAGTCGGGGACAGGGATTCTCCTACAATGAGCAGTTCTTC. Its translation: CASSRGQGFSYNEQFF.

This clonotype has ten or more counts. This chain connects TRBV12-3 or TRBV12-4 to TRBJ2-3, with TRBD1 as a possible D gene (6 bases). The CDR3 length is 15 residues. Trimming removed 3 bases at V and 2 bases at J, with 12 bases between. The CDR3 nucleotides are TGTGCCAGCAGTTTGCAACAGGGAAACACAGATACGCAGTATTTT. This encodes CASSLQQGNTDTQYF.

J is TRBJ1-2 and V is TRBV7-2; the D is unclear. This CDR3 region has 15 residues. The ends were cut back, 5 bases at V and 7 bases at J, with 20 bases in the middle. Germline CDR1 SGHTA, CDR2 FQGNSA. The DNA for the CDR3 is TGTGCCAGCAGCGCCTACCGAACCACGAAATCTGGCTACACCTTC. This codes for CASSAYRTTKSGYTF.